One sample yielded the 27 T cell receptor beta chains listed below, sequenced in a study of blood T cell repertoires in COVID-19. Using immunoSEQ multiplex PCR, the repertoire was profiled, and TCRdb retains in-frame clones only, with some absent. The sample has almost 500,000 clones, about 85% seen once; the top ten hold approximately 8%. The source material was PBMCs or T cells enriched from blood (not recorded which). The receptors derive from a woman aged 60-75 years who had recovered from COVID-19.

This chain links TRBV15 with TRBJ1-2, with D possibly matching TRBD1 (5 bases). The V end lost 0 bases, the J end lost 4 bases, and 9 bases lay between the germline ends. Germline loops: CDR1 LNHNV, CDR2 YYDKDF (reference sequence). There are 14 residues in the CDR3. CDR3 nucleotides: TGTGCCACCAGCAGAGACAGGGCCCGCTATGGCTACACCTTC. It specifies CATSRDRARYGYTF.

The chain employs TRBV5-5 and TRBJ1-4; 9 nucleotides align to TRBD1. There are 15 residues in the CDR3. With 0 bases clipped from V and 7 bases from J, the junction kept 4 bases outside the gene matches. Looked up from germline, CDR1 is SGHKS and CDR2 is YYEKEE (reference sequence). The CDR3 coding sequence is TGTGCCAGCAGCTTGGTGGGACAGGGCAGTGAAAAACTGTTTTTT. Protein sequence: CASSLVGQGSEKLFF.

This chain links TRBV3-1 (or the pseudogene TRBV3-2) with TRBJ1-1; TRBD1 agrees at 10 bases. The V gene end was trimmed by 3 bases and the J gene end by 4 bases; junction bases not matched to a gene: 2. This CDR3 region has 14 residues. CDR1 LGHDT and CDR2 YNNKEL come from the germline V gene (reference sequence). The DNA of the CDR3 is TGTGCCAGCAGCCAGGACAGGGGGGGCACTGAAGCTTTCTTT. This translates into CASSQDRGGTEAFF.

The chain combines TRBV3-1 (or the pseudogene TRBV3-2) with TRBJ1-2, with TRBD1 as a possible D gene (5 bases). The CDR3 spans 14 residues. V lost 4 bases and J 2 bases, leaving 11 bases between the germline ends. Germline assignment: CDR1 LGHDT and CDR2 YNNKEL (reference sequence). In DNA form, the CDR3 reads TGTGCCAGCAGCCCTGGGGCAGGAAACTATGGCTACACCTTC. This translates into CASSPGAGNYGYTF.

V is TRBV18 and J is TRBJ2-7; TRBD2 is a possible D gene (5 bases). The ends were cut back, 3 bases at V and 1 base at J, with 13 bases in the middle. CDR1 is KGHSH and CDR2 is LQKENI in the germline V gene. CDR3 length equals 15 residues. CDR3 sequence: CASSPRNRDSYEQYV. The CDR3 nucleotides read TGTGCCAGCTCACCGCGGAATCGGGATTCCTACGAGCAGTACGTC.

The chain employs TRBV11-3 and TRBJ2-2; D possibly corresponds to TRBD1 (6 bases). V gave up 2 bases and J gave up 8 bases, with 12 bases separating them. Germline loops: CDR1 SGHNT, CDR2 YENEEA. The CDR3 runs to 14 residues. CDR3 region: CASSLRGGVGELFF. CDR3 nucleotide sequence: TGTGCCAGCAGCTTACGAGGGGGAGTTGGGGAGCTGTTTTTT.

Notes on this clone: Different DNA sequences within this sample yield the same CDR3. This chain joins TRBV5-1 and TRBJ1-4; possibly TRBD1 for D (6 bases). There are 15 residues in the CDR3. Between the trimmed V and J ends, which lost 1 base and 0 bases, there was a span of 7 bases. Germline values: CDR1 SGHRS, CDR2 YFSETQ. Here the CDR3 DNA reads TGCGCCAGCAGCTTGAAGGGGGCAACTAATGAAAAACTGTTTTTT. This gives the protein CASSLKGATNEKLFF.

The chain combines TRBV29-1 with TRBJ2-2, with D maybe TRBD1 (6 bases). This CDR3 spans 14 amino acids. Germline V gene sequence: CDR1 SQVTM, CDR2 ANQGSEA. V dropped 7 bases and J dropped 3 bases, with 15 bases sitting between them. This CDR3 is CSGTGQLDTGELFF. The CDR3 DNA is TGCAGCGGAACCGGACAGCTGGACACCGGGGAGCTGTTTTTT.

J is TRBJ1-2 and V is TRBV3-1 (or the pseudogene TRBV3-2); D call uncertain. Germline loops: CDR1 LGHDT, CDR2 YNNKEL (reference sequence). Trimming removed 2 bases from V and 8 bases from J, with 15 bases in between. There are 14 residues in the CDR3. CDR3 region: CASSQSGFFGGYTF. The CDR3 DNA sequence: TGTGCCAGCAGCCAAAGCGGTTTCTTTGGGGGCTACACCTTC.

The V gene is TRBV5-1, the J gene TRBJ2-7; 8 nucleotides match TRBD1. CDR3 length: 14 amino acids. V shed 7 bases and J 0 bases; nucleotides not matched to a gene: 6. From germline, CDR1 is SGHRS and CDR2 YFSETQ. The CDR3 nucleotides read TGCGCCAGCTCCTTTACAGGGGGCTCCTACGAGCAGTACTTC. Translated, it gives CASSFTGGSYEQYF.

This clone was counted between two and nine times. The CDR3 protein is CASSDKGNSPLHF. The CDR3 coding sequence is TGTGCCAGCAGCGACAAGGGGAATTCACCCCTCCACTTT. The chain links TRBV5-4 to TRBJ1-6, with D possibly matching TRBD1 (5 bases). V was cut by 4 bases and J by 7 bases, with 9 bases left in between. Per germline, CDR1 SGHNT and CDR2 YYREEE (reference sequence). There are 13 residues in the CDR3.

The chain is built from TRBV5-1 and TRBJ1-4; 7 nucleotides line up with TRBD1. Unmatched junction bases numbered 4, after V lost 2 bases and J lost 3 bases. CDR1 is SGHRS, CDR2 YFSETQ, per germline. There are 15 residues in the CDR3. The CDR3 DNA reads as TGCGCCAGCAGCTTTGAGGGGGCGGCTAATGAAAAACTGTTTTTT. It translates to CASSFEGAANEKLFF.

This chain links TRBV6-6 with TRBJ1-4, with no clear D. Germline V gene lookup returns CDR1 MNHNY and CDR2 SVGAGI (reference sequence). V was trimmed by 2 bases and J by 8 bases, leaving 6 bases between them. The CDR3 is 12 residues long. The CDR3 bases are TGTGCCAGCAGTTACCTAAAAGAAAAACTGTTTTTT. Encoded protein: CASSYLKEKLFF.

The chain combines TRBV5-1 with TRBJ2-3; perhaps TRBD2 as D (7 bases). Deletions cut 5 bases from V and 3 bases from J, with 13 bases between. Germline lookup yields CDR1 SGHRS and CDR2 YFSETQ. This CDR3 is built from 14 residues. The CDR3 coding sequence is TGCGCCAGCAGATCGGGGGGCGGGACAGATACGCAGTATTTT. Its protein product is CASRSGGGTDTQYF.

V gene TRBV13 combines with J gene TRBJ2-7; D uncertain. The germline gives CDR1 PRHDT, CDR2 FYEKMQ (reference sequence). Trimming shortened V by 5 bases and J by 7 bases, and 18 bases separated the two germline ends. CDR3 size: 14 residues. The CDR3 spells CASSLRGSFKEQYF. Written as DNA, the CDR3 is TGTGCCAGCAGCCTACGAGGCAGCTTTAAAGAGCAGTACTTC.

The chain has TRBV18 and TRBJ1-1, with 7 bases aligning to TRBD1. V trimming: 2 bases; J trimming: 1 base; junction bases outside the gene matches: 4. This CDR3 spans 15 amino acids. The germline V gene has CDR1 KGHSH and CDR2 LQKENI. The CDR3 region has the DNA TGTGCCAGCTCACCAGTAAGACAGGGGAACACTGAAGCTTTCTTT. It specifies CASSPVRQGNTEAFF.

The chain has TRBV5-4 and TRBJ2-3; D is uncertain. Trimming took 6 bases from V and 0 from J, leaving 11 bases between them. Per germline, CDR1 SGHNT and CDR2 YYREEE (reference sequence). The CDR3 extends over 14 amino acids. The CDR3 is CASTSALSTDTQYF. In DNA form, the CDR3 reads TGTGCCAGCACCAGCGCCCTTAGCACAGATACGCAGTATTTT.

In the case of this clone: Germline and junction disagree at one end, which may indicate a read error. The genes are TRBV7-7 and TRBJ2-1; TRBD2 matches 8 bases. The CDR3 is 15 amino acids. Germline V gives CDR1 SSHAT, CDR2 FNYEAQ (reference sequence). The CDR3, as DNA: TGTGCTAGCAGCTTATTAGCGGGGACCTACAATGAGCAGTTCTTC. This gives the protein CASSLLAGTYNEQFF.

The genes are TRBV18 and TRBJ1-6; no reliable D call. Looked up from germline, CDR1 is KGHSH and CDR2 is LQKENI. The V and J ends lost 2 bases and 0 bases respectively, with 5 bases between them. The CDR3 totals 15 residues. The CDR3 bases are TGTGCCAGCTCACCAATCAGCTCCTATAATTCACCCCTCCACTTT. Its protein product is CASSPISSYNSPLHF.

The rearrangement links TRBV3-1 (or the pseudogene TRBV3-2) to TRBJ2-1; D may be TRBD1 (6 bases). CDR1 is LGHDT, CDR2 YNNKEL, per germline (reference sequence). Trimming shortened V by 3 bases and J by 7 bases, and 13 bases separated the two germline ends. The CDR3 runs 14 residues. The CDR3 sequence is CASSHNYRVNEQFF. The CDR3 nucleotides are TGTGCCAGCAGCCACAATTACAGGGTGAATGAGCAGTTCTTC.

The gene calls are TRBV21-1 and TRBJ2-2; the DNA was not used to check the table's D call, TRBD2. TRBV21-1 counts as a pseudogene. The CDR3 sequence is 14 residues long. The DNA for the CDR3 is TGTGCCAGCAGCTCCCTGGCGGGTACCGGGGAGCTGTTTTTT. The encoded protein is CASSSLAGTGELFF.

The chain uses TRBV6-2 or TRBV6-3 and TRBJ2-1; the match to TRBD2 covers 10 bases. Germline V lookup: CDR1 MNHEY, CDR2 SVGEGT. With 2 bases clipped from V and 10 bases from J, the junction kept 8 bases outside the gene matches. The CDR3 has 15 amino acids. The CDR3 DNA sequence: TGTGCCAGCAGTTACGCCCGACAGGGACTAGCGGAGCAGTTCTTC. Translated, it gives CASSYARQGLAEQFF.

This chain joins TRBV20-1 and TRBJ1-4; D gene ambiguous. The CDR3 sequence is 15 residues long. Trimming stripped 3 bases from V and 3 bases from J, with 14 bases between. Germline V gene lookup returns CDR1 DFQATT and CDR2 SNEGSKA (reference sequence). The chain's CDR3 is CSASPTRLANEKLFF. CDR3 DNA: TGCAGTGCTAGTCCCACCAGGTTGGCTAATGAAAAACTGTTTTTT.

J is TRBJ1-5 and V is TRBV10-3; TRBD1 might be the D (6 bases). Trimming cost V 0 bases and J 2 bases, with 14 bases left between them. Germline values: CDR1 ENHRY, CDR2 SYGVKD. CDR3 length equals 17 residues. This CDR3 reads CAISESGGAQGNQPQHF. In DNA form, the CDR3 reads TGTGCCATCAGTGAGTCGGGGGGGGCGCAGGGCAATCAGCCCCAGCATTTT.

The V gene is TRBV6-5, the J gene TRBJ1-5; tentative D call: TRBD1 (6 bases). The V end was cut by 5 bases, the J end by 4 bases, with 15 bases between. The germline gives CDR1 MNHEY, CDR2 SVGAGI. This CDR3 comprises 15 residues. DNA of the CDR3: TGTGCCAGCAGTCTGCCTCGACAGGTGAATCAGCCCCAGCATTTT. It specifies CASSLPRQVNQPQHF.

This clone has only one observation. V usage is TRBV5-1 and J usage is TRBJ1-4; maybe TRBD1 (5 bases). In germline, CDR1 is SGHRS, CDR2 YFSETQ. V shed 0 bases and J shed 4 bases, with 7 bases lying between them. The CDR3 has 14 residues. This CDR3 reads CASSLEGVNEKLFF. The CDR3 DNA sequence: TGCGCCAGCAGCTTGGAAGGGGTTAATGAAAAACTGTTTTTT.

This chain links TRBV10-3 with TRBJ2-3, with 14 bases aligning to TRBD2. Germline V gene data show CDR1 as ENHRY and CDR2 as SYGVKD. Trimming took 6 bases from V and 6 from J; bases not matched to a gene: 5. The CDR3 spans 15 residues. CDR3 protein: CAISRTSGGPDTQYF. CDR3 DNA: TGTGCCATCAGCCGGACTAGCGGGGGGCCCGATACGCAGTATTTT.